Described below is a single T cell receptor beta chain sequence and its context. This clone was found once. What this receptor recognizes is not known. There are no base qualities to consult, and no much larger clone falls within one base. Its CDR3 holds 16 amino acids, cysteine through phenylalanine. Left in the record is the CDR3 DNA by itself, 48 bases read in frame from the first base. CDR1 SGHAT and CDR2 FQNNGV are derived from the germline V gene. Trimming takes 2 bases off V and 6 bases off J; junction bases not matched to a gene: 9. The immunoSEQ Assay, a bias-controlled multiplex PCR, was used to amplify TCRbeta CDR3 regions from genomic DNA. The authors' pipeline ran thus. The number of nucleated cells in each sample was estimated from the amplification of reference gene primers within the assay. To quantify the absolute abundance of each unique TCRbeta CDR3 rearrangement, sequence reads were collapsed and filtered. For each sample, productive Simpson clonality was calculated by taking the square root of Simpson's diversity index across productive rearrangements. TCRdb carries this immuneACCESS record with in-frame sequences only. Its versions omit some clonotypes, under half of them owing to an unresolved V gene in the studies checked, with the rest unexplained. V, J and clone size were drawn from that table, and D and trimming were deduced from the DNA. The sample table holds approximately 350,000 clones, of which 89% were seen once. The biggest ten clones account for approximately 3% of the sample.

At one collaborating source in Seattle, patients were enrolled during active infection and were followed longitudinally through the course of disease. Whole blood was collected in K2EDTA tubes by collaborating institutions according to the institutions' own protocols. For TCRbeta analysis, collaborators shipped samples in one of three forms: frozen whole blood, isolated PBMCs, or DNA extracted from either of those sample types. The data are from a study of blood T cell repertoires in COVID-19 (dated by TCRdb to the early 2020s). Regarding the research as a whole: Collaborator samples came from the United States, Italy and Spain and covered acute and convalescent phases of COVID-19. A freely available public database, intended as a resource for researchers studying the immune response to SARS-CoV-2, is where the repertoires were released. The prospective study material was composed of cDNA or gDNA derived from T cells, B-cell-depleted T cells, or PBMCs. The dataset comprised deeply sampled blood TCRbeta repertoires from subjects exposed to, actively infected with, or recovered from COVID-19. The samples were drawn from the first 160 participants of the ongoing ImmuneRACE study and from under 1,500 subjects provided by 6 global collaborators. Where HLA class I and class II types were available, the types were taken from metadata supplied by the sample provider, not from assay-based typing. The sample metadata nearly always contained a de-identified subject ID, COVID-19 status, age in years and sex. What the study reported, not specific to this receptor: How much clinical and demographic metadata was included differed by source and by participant, and the metadata was provided uncurated.

The sequence was obtained from a woman aged 25 to 39 with COVID-19, enrolled during active disease. Sequenced sample: peripheral blood. The receptor chain draws on TRBV11-2 and TRBJ2-1; 8 middle bases align to TRBD1. CDR3 loop: CASSLSQGARRNEQFF. The DNA sequence is given as TGTGCCAGCAGCTTATCGCAGGGGGCGCGCCGCAATGAGCAGTTCTTC.